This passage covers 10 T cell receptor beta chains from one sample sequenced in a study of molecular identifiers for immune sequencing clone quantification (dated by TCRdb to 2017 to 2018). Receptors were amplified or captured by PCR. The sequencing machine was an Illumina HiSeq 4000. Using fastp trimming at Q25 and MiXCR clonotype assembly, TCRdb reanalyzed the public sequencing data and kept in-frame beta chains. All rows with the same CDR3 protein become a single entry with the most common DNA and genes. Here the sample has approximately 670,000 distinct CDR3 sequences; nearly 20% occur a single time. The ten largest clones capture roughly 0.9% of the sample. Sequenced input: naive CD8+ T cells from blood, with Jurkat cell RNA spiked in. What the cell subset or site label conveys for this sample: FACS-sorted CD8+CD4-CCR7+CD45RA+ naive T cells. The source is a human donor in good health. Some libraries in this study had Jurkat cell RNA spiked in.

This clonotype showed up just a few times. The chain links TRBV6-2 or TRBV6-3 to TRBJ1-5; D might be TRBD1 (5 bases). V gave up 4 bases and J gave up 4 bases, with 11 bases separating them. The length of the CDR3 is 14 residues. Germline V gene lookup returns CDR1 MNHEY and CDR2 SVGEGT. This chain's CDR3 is CASSWDGINQPQHF. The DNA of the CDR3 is TGTGCCAGCAGTTGGGACGGAATTAATCAGCCCCAGCATTTT.

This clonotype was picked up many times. The CDR3 is CASSQDRTAAYGYTF. CDR3 DNA sequence: TGCGCCAGCAGCCAAGATCGAACGGCTGCATATGGCTACACCTTC. V and J are TRBV4-3 and TRBJ1-2; D is uncertain. Germline V gives CDR1 LGHNA, CDR2 YSLEER. Trimming left V 0 bases short and J 5 bases short, with 13 bases between. The CDR3 length is 15 residues.

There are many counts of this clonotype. CDR3: CASTQGTDTQYF. CDR3 DNA sequence: TGTGCCAGCACCCAGGGCACAGATACGCAGTATTTT. V usage is TRBV7-2 and J usage is TRBJ2-3; unclear D gene. The length of the CDR3 is 12 residues. CDR1 is SGHTA and CDR2 is FQGNSA in the germline V gene. V was pared by 7 bases and J by 1 base, with 6 bases between.

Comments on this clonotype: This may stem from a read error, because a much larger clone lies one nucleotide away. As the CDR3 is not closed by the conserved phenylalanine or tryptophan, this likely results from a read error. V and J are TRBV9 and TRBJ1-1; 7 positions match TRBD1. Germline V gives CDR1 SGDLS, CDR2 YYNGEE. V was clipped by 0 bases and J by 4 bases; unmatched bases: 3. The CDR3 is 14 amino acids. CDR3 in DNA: TGTGCCAGCAGCGTAGAAGGGGGCGGCACTGAAGCTTTCTCT. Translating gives CASSVEGGGTEAFS.

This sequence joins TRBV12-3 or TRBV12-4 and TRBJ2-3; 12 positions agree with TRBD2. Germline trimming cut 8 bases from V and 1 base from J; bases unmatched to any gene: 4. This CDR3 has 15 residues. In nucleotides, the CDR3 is TGTGCCAGCTGGTGGACTAGCGGGGGCACAGATACGCAGTATTTT. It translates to CASWWTSGGTDTQYF.

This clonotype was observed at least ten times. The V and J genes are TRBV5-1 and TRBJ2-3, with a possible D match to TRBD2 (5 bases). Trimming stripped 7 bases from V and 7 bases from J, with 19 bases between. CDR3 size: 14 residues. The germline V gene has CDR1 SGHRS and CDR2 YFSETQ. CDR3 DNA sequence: TGCGCCAGCGAGGACGGAGGCCTCACTCATACGCAGTATTTT. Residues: CASEDGGLTHTQYF.

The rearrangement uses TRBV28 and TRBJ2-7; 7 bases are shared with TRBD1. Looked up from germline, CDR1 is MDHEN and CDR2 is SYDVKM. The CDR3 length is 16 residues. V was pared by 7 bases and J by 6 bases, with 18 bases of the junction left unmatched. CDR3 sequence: CASTSQGVLLFGEQYF. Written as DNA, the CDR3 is TGTGCCAGCACCTCCCAGGGGGTACTGCTTTTTGGCGAGCAGTACTTC.

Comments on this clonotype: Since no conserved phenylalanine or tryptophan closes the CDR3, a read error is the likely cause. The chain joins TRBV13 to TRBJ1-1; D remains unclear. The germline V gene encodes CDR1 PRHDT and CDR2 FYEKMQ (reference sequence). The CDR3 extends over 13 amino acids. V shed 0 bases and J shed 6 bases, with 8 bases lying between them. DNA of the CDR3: TGTGCCAGCAGCTTAGGGGCAGGTCCTGAAGCTTTCTCT. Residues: CASSLGAGPEAFS.

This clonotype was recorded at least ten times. The DNA for the CDR3 is TGTGCCAGCAGCCAAGAGATGGGGATGGGCACCGGGGAGCTGTTTTTT. The encoded protein is CASSQEMGMGTGELFF. The V call is TRBV4-2, the J call TRBJ2-2; no definite D call. CDR1 is LGHNA and CDR2 is YNFKEQ in the germline V gene. CDR3 length equals 16 residues. The V and J ends lost 0 bases and 4 bases respectively, with 12 bases between them.

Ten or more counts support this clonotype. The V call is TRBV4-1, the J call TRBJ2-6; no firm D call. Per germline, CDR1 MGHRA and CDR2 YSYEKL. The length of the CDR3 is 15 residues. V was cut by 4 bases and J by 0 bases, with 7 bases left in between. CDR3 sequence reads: CASSLYLSGANVLTF. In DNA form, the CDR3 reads TGCGCCAGCAGCCTCTATCTCTCTGGGGCCAACGTCCTGACTTTC.